This T cell receptor (beta chain) stems from a study of cytomegalovirus exposure and HLA in healthy donors. Primers included in the PCR were 60 Vbeta and 13 Jbeta primers. The data were produced by immunoSEQ multiplex PCR, yet TCRdb's version contains in-frame clones alone and is incomplete. The table includes under 200,000 clones, approximately 67% detected once. From germline, CDR1 is MNHEY and CDR2 SMNVEV (reference sequence). The CDR3 contains 16 residues. The V and J ends lost 6 bases and 2 bases, in that order; junction bases with no gene match: 6. The sequence was collected from a woman aged 18-35 years in good health and CMV-seropositive. Input material: PBMCs. The rearrangement links TRBV27 to TRBJ2-7; 14 positions match TRBD2. The CDR3 is CASSGTSGSFAYEQYF. CDR3 bases: TGTGCCAGCAGCGGGACTAGCGGGAGTTTCGCCTACGAGCAGTACTTC.